A single T cell receptor (beta chain) is shown here with its context. The antigen remains unidentified. A junction end diverges from the germline sequence, so it may reflect a read error. The data stem from a study of tumor-infiltrating lymphocytes in primary liver carcinoma. Study context: Patients were men and women aged 30 to 69 years. Tumors were staged T1-T3 N0M0 and measured roughly 4.2 to 10 cm across. Study-wide results and limits: Tumor region pairs overlapped more than did tumor-adjacent and tumor-blood pairs.

From germline, CDR1 is MNHNY and CDR2 SVGAGI (reference sequence). This CDR3 comprises 16 residues. Co-extraction of RNA and DNA was performed on roughly 20-33 mg of unsorted bulk tissue. With chronic HBV infection, the patients were also treatment-naive. With roughly 500 ng total RNA as template and a constant-region primer, TCR beta cDNA was made. Slightly modified ARM-PCR served as the procedure for the TCR beta libraries. These libraries came from three rounds of nested multiplex PCR. TRBV1-TRBV30 forward primers and a C-beta reverse primer were used in the first two PCR rounds, which each ran for nine to ten cycles. Each CDR3 protein gets one entry after TCRdb re-called the multiplex PCR reads with MiXCR. The sample has some 55,000 distinct CDR3 sequences, about 68% seen once.

This clonotype was sampled from a man in his forties with primary liver carcinoma and hepatitis B virus infection. Sequencing was performed on liver tumor tissue from sampling region 2. As to subset: tumor region T2, inferior pole. The V gene is TRBV6-6, the J gene TRBJ1-5; D ambiguous. The CDR3 protein is CAGSYQVEYSNRPQHF. In DNA, the CDR3 is TGTGCCGGCAGTTACCAAGTAGAGTATAGCAATCGGCCCCAGCATTTT.